The next 14 T cell receptor beta chains were all read from a single sample in a study of prognosis after radiotherapy for stage I lung cancer. Amplification of the TCR beta CDR3 (from genomic DNA) was done by two-round multiplex PCR. The first PCR round targeted every TRBV and TRBJ gene with specific primers. TCRdb processed the multiplex PCR reads anew with MiXCR; each CDR3 protein has one entry. The table includes around 26,000 distinct CDR3 sequences, about two fifths detected once. The sample was PBMCs, taken before or after stereotactic body radiation therapy (not recorded which). The receptors stem from a donor aged 50 or older with non-small cell lung cancer.

At least ten counts were recorded for this clonotype. CDR3 DNA: TGTGCCAGCACGGGACAGGGGGCGCGAGATACGCAGTATTTT. This translates into CASTGQGARDTQYF. V and J are TRBV2 and TRBJ2-3; 12 bases fit TRBD1. V dropped 7 bases and J dropped 5; count of bases not matched to a gene: 4. In germline, CDR1 is SNHLY, CDR2 FYNNEI. The CDR3 is made up of 14 amino acids.

With regard to this clonotype: A much more abundant neighbour one base away suggests this may be a read error. V gene TRBV20-1 combines with J gene TRBJ1-1; D is ambiguous. Germline V gene lookup returns CDR1 DFQATT and CDR2 SNEGSKA (reference sequence). The CDR3 extends over 14 amino acids. This CDR3 is CGARDYEGNTEAFF. The CDR3 DNA follows: TGCGGTGCTAGAGATTATGAGGGGAACACTGAAGCTTTCTTT.

Many counts were recorded for this clonotype. This may stem from a read error, because a much larger clone lies one nucleotide away. The rearrangement uses TRBV28 and TRBJ2-1; D gene uncertain. The CDR3 runs to 11 residues. The germline V gene encodes CDR1 MDHEN and CDR2 SYDVKM. Trimming shortened V by 7 bases and J by 15 bases, and 16 bases separated the two germline ends. The CDR3 region has the DNA TGTGCCAGCATCCTAATGGGGAAATCGTTCTTC. This encodes CASILMGKSFF.

In the case of this clonotype: Possible read error: a much larger clone is one base away. V is TRBV5-4 and J is TRBJ1-2, with D possibly being TRBD1 (6 bases). The CDR3 contains 14 residues. Germline values: CDR1 SGHNT, CDR2 YYREEE (reference sequence). CDR3 bases: TGTGCCAGCAGCTCTATGGGGGCAGACTATGGCTGCACCTTC. As protein: CASSSMGADYGCTF.

This clonotype was counted at least ten times. This rearrangement joins TRBV9 to TRBJ1-3, with D unresolved. The germline gives CDR1 SGDLS, CDR2 YYNGEE. The germline V and J ends were trimmed by 2 bases and 2 bases, with 8 bases remaining between them. CDR3 length: 14 residues. The CDR3 nucleotides are TGTGCCAGCAGCGTGCGACCTACTGGAAACACCATATATTTT. It translates to CASSVRPTGNTIYF.

This clonotype was detected once. This sequence joins TRBV6-4 and TRBJ2-1; 9 positions match TRBD1. J gave up 4 bases and V 0 bases, and 4 bases lay outside the gene matches. This CDR3 comprises 16 residues. The V gene's germline CDR1 is MRHNA and CDR2 SNTAGT. CDR3 sequence: CASSDSVTGGYNEQFF. CDR3 in DNA: TGTGCCAGCAGTGACTCTGTGACAGGGGGTTACAATGAGCAGTTCTTC.

In this sample, this clonotype turned up many times. The chain recombines TRBV19 with TRBJ2-2; D is unclear. The germline V gene encodes CDR1 LNHDA and CDR2 SQIVND (reference sequence). Trimming removed 5 bases at V and 7 bases at J, with 8 bases between. CDR3 size: 12 residues. CDR3 in amino acids: CASSSLIGELFF. In DNA form, the CDR3 reads TGTGCCAGTAGTTCCCTCATCGGGGAGCTGTTTTTT.

This sequence joins TRBV12-3 or TRBV12-4 and TRBJ2-7, with 14 bases matching TRBD2. The CDR3 runs 15 residues. The ends lost 7 bases at V and 5 bases at J; junction bases unmatched: 7. In nucleotides, the CDR3 is TGTGCCAGCACCCCAGGGACTAGCGGGAGAGACGAGCAGTACTTC. This sequence encodes CASTPGTSGRDEQYF.

This clonotype was recorded many times. The chain couples TRBV5-1 to TRBJ1-4; the D gene is possibly TRBD1 (5 bases). The CDR3 runs 14 residues. The germline CDR1 and CDR2 sequences are SGHRS and YFSETQ. With 4 bases removed from V and 3 bases from J, the gap between germline ends came to 10 bases. CDR3 coding DNA: TGCGCCAGCAGCGCTCAGGGTGCTAATGAAAAACTGTTTTTT. Translated, it gives CASSAQGANEKLFF.

There are a few counts of this clonotype. As DNA, the CDR3 is TGCGCCAGCAGCTCGCAGGGGACCTCCTACAATGAGCAGTTCTTC. Translated: CASSSQGTSYNEQFF. This chain uses TRBV5-1 with TRBJ2-1; D perhaps matches TRBD1 (6 bases). Per germline, CDR1 SGHRS and CDR2 YFSETQ. V was trimmed by 3 bases and J by 0 bases, leaving 10 bases between them. The CDR3 consists of 15 residues. Using reference TRBV5-1 and TRBJ2-1 for the parts outside the CDR3, the full variable domain is KAGVTQTPRYLIKTRGQQVTLSCSPISGHRSVSWYQQTPGQGLQFLFEYFSETQRNKGNFPGRFSGRQFSNSRSEMNVSTLELGDSALYLCASSSQGTSYNEQFFGPGTRLTVL.

This clonotype was counted ten times or more. The rearrangement joins TRBV5-6 to TRBJ2-3; D possibly corresponds to TRBD2 (5 bases). Trimming removed 0 bases at V and 1 base at J, with 9 bases between. Germline V gene lookup returns CDR1 SGHDT and CDR2 YYEEEE. The CDR3 is 15 residues long. CDR3 in amino acids: CASSLGGLGTDTQYF. CDR3 coding DNA: TGTGCCAGCAGCTTGGGAGGGCTCGGCACAGATACGCAGTATTTT.

Comment on this clonotype: A far larger clone is a single base away, which makes a read error likely. This CDR3 is CASSPRAGGMYEQYF. The CDR3 DNA follows: TGTGCCAGCAGCCCCAGGGCGGGAGGGATGTACGAGCAGTACTTC. This chain joins TRBV7-9 and TRBJ2-7; 9 nucleotides agree with TRBD2. The V gene end was trimmed by 5 bases and the J gene end by 4 bases; junction bases not matched to a gene: 9. The CDR3 is 15 amino acids. Germline assignment: CDR1 SEHNR and CDR2 FQNEAQ (reference sequence).

In this sample, this clonotype turned up many times. The chain combines TRBV29-1 with TRBJ2-7, with 10 positions matching TRBD1. The CDR3 consists of 15 residues. V dropped 0 bases and J dropped 6; count of bases not matched to a gene: 8. Per germline, CDR1 SQVTM and CDR2 ANQGSEA. CDR3 amino acids: CSVEDRGTGVPEQYF. The CDR3 bases are TGCAGCGTTGAAGATCGCGGGACAGGGGTCCCCGAGCAGTACTTC.

This chain joins TRBV6-1 and TRBJ2-7; TRBD2 matches at 7 bases. The CDR3 consists of 15 residues. V lost 8 bases, J lost 7 bases, and 17 bases stayed unmatched. The V gene's germline CDR1 is MNHNS and CDR2 SASEGT. The CDR3 DNA reads as TGTGCCAGCCAGGCCCTGGGACTATCGGTAGGGGAGCAGTACTTC. It yields the protein CASQALGLSVGEQYF.